The rows below give T cell receptor beta chains drawn from one sample of a study of blood T cell repertoires in COVID-19. Generated by immunoSEQ multiplex PCR, the TCRdb table keeps only in-frame clones and is missing some. The top ten hold 4.1% of the sample, which has 97,000 or so clones, around 81% seen once. Sequencing input: peripheral blood. The source of these receptors is a man between 60 and 70 years old with acute or convalescent COVID-19. Each CDR3 is given with its conserved first and last residue. The order of the fields is CDR3 DNA, CDR3 protein, J gene, D gene, clone size, V gene. A D gene is named only where the DNA matches it firmly. Size is omitted from some rows. Given values are once, few, many or a class for expanded clones.

TGTGCCAGCAGCGGAGGGGACACTGAAGCTTTCTTT,CASSGGDTEAFF,TRBJ1-1,.,few,TRBV12-3/TRBV12-4
TGCGCCAGCAGTGAGTGGTCTAGCGGGGGGAATGAGCAGTTCTTC,CASSEWSSGGNEQFF,TRBJ2-1,TRBD2,.,TRBV10-2
TGCGCCAGCAGCCCCCAGCGGGGGGGAGATACGCAGTATTTT,CASSPQRGGDTQYF,TRBJ2-3,TRBD2,.,TRBV5-1
TGTGCCAGCAGCAAAGGTCCTTACTATAGCAATCAGCCCCAGCATTTT,CASSKGPYYSNQPQHF,TRBJ1-5,.,.,TRBV21-1
TGTGCCAGCTCCCGAGACAGGGTGTCCTACAATGAGCAGTTCTTC,CASSRDRVSYNEQFF,TRBJ2-1,TRBD1,.,TRBV18
TGTGCCAGCAGCCTCGGAGGCTATGGCTACACCTTC,CASSLGGYGYTF,TRBJ1-2,.,.,TRBV14
TGTGCCAGCAGCCCTAGCACAGATACGCAGTATTTT,CASSPSTDTQYF,TRBJ2-3,.,once,TRBV12-3/TRBV12-4
TGTGCCAGCAGGAGACAGACCAATCAGCCCCAGCATTTT,CASRRQTNQPQHF,TRBJ1-5,.,.,TRBV27
TGTGCCAGCAGCCCTTCAGGGCCCGCAGATACGCAGTATTTT,CASSPSGPADTQYF,TRBJ2-3,.,.,TRBV7-8
TGTGCCAGCAGCTTAGGGGGGGTCCGGACTGAAGCTTTCTTT,CASSLGGVRTEAFF,TRBJ1-1,.,.,TRBV11-3
TGCGCCAGCAGCCAAGATTCGACGGCAAGCGCGTTCTTC,CASSQDSTASAFF,TRBJ2-1,.,few,TRBV4-3
TGTGCCAGCAGCCATGACAGTGTTAATCAGCCCCAGCATTTT,CASSHDSVNQPQHF,TRBJ1-5,.,.,TRBV6-5
TGCGCCAGCGGGGAGGGGAACCGGGAGCAGTTCTTC,CASGEGNREQFF,TRBJ2-1,TRBD2,.,TRBV5-1
TGCGCCAGCAGTCAGGGACAGGTTCGCGAGCAGTACTTC,CASSQGQVREQYF,TRBJ2-7,TRBD1,.,TRBV5-1
TGTGCCAGCAGCCAAATCGATAATTCACCCCTCCACTTT,CASSQIDNSPLHF,TRBJ1-6,.,.,TRBV4-2
TGTGCCAGCAGTCAGGGTACCCATGGCTACACCTTC,CASSQGTHGYTF,TRBJ1-2,.,.,TRBV12-3/TRBV12-4